What follows are 4 T cell receptor beta chains derived from one specimen sequenced in a study of vaccination effects on CD4 cells after COVID-19. The authors isolated CD4+ T cells after around nine days of culture. Clones were read by immunoSEQ multiplex PCR, and TCRdb kept only the in-frame ones, dropping some. The sample lists about 35,000 clones; about 65% were seen once. Which antigens these TCRs recognize remains unknown. The sample was CD4+ T cells from PBMCs cultured without peptide, taken before COVID-19 vaccination. These receptors were obtained from a human donor who received a COVID-19 vaccine.

This sequence joins TRBV23-1 and TRBJ2-5; a weak D match, TRBD1 (5 bases). TRBV23-1 counts as an open reading frame of uncertain function. V lost 8 bases, J lost 0 bases, and 25 bases lay in between. The length of the CDR3 is 18 residues. CDR3 sequence: CASGSRVVPLWHQETQYF. The DNA of the CDR3 is TGCGCCAGCGGTAGCAGGGTCGTTCCATTGTGGCACCAAGAGACCCAGTACTTC.

This chain joins TRBV11-3 and TRBJ2-1; D not certain. The V end was cut by 3 bases, the J end by 5 bases, with 11 bases between. The germline V gene has CDR1 SGHNT and CDR2 YENEEA. The CDR3 length is 14 residues. The CDR3, as DNA: TGTGCCAGCAGCTTCTTCCAGAGACACAATGAGCAGTTCTTC. It encodes CASSFFQRHNEQFF.

The chain recombines TRBV6-5 with TRBJ2-7, with a possible D match to TRBD2 (6 bases). The CDR3 contains 11 residues. Germline CDR1 MNHEY, CDR2 SVGAGI. The V gene lost 6 bases and the J gene lost 4 bases, with 7 bases spanning the gap. For the CDR3, the DNA is TGTGCCAGCAGGGAGGGGTACGAGCAGTACTTC. Its protein product is CASREGYEQYF.

The V and J genes are TRBV10-3 and TRBJ2-3; 13 bases map to TRBD2. Per germline, CDR1 ENHRY and CDR2 SYGVKD. The CDR3 runs to 18 residues. Trimming took 6 bases from V and 3 from J; bases not matched to a gene: 12. The CDR3 DNA is TGTGCCATCAGCTCGACTAGCGGGAGGATACGAGGGACAGATACGCAGTATTTT. This sequence encodes CAISSTSGRIRGTDTQYF.